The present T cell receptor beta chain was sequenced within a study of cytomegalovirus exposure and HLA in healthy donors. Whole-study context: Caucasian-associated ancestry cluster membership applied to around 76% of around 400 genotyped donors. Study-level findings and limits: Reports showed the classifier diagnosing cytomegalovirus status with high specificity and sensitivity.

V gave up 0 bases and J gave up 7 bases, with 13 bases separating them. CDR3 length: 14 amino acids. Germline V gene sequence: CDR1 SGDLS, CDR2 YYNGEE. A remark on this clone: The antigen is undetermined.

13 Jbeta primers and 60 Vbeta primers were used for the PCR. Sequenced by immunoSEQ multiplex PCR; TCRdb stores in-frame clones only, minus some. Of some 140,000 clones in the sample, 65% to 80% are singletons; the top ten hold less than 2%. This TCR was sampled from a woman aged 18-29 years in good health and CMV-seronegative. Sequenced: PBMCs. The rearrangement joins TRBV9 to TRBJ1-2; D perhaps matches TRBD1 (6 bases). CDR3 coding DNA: TGTGCCAGCAGCGTAGATAGGGACACTTCTGGCTACACCTTC. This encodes CASSVDRDTSGYTF.